The clone carrying this T cell receptor (beta chain) was detected once. This CDR3 is built from 14 residues. CDR1 and CDR2 (germline): SGHRS, YFSETQ. The V end was cut by 0 bases, the J end by 10 bases, with 14 bases between. RNA in amounts of about 0.5 to 1 ug was reverse transcribed with random hexamers. A multiplex approach, immunoSEQ multiplex PCR, amplified TCR beta CDR3 across 54 Vbeta and 13 Jbeta. TCRdb reanalysed the immunoSEQ multiplex PCR reads using MiXCR and keeps one entry per CDR3 protein. The sample carries 180,000 or so distinct CDR3 sequences, roughly 96% recorded once. The data stem from a study of CD8 T cells in Susac syndrome.

The origin of this receptor is a human donor with multiple sclerosis. The material sequenced was CD4+ T cells from PBMCs. The chain combines TRBV5-1 with TRBJ2-1; D is undetermined. The CDR3 loop is CASSLGTVYWEQFF. The CDR3 nucleotides read TGCGCCAGCAGCTTGGGGACGGTTTATTGGGAGCAGTTCTTC.